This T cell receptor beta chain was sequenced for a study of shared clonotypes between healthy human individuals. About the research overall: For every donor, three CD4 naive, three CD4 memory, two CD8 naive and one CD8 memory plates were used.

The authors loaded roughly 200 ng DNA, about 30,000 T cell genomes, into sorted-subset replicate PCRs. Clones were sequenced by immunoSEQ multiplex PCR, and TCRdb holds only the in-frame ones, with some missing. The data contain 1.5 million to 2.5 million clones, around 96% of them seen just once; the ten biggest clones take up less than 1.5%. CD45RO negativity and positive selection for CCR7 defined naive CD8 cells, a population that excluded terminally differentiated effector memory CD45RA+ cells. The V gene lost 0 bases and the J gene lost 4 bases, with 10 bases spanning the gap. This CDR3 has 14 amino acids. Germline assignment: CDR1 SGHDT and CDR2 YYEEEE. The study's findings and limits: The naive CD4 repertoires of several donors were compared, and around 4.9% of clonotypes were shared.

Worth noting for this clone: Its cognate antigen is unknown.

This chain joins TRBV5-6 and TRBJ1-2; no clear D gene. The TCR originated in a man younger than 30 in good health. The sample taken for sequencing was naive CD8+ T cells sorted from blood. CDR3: CASSLGAGSYGYTF. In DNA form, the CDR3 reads TGTGCCAGCAGCTTGGGAGCGGGAAGCTATGGCTACACCTTC.